This T cell receptor beta chain stems from a study of Ad26.COV2.S vaccination and SARS-CoV-2 variants. Profiling relied on immunoSEQ multiplex PCR, and the TCRdb table lists in-frame clones only, not all of them. The table records around 350,000 clones, about 92% of them present only once. Regarding the study as a whole: Individuals receiving vaccine had higher spike-specific TCR breadth than placebo recipients did.

As to this clone: The antigen is not known.

This receptor was taken from a human donor who had recovered from COVID-19. The specimen was peripheral blood, collected after recovery from COVID-19.

The CDR3 loop is CASSPQGGRVPGELFF. The CDR3 DNA reads TGTGCCAGCAGCCCACAGGGAGGTAGAGTCCCCGGGGAGCTGTTTTTT. The J gene is TRBJ2-2, the V gene TRBV7-2; the D call may be TRBD1 or TRBD2 (6 bases each). Trimming cost V 5 bases and J 6 bases, with 19 bases left between them. Looked up from germline, CDR1 is SGHTA and CDR2 is FQGNSA. This CDR3 comprises 16 residues.